This T cell receptor beta chain is drawn from a study of blood T cell repertoires in COVID-19. Study overall: COVID-19 samples from acute and convalescent phases originated in the United States, Italy and Spain. PBMCs, B-cell-depleted T cells, or T cells were the source of the cDNA or gDNA that made up the material.

In the study's own analysis: How many nucleated cells were present was estimated from reference gene primer amplification. Generated by immunoSEQ multiplex PCR, the TCRdb table keeps only in-frame clones and is missing some. V, J and clone size reflect that table, while D and trimming were determined from the DNA. The sample holds approximately 360,000 clones, roughly nine tenths seen once. This CDR3 region has 15 residues. V was pared by 4 bases and J by 0 bases, with 10 bases between. Germline-derived CDR1 and CDR2 are MNHEY and SMNVEV (reference sequence). The material sequenced was peripheral blood. The chain couples TRBV27 to TRBJ1-5, with D unclear. This TCR derives from a man aged 35 to 55 with acute or convalescent COVID-19. In DNA, the CDR3 is TGTGCCAGCAGTTCAGGTGGATATAGCAATCAGCCCCAGCATTTT. As protein: CASSSGGYSNQPQHF.